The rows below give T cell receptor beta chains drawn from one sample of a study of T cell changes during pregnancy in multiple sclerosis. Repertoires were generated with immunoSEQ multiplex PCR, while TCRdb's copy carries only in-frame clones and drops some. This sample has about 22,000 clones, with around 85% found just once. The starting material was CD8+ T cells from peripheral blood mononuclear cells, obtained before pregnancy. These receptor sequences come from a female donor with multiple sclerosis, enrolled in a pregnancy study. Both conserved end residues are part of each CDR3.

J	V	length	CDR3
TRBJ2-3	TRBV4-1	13	CASSHLQGDTQYF
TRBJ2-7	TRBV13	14	CASSLITLAYEQYF
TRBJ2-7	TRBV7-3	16	CASTLFRTSGTYEQYF
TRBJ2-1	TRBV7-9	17	CASSLVLAGELGGEQFF
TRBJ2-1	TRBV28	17	CASSLRGGTGVYNEQFF
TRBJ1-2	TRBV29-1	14	CSVEDRTGNTWHTF
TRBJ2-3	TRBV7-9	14	CASSLEEQLHTQYF
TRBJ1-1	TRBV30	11	CAWSRGTEAFF
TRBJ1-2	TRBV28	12	CASSTGGTENTF
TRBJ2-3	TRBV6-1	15	CASSDGAGGPYTQYF
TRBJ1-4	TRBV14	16	CASSQLPDAGNEKLFF
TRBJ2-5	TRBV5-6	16	CASIRAEGRYQETQYF
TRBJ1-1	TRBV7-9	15	CASSLAMTGGTEAFF
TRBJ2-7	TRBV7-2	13	CASSFGAGYEQYF
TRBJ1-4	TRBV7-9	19	CASSLEESRGLMSNEKLFF
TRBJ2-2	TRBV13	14	CASSPFTGTGELFF
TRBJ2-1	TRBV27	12	CASSPPGGEQFF
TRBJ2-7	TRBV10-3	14	CASGLAGYLYEQYF
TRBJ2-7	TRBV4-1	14	CASSQGGGGYEQYF
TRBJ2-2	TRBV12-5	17	CASGSLTGVPNTGELFF
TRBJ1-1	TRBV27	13	CASSGQGNTEAFF
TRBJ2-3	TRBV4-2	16	CASSQELAGGPDTQYF
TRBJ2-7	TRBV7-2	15	CASSSLSGRSDEQYF
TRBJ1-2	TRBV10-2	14	CASSGTQGHYGYTF
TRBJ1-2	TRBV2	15	CASSRLRTDLYGYTF
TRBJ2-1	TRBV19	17	CASSTPWDSPSYNEQFF
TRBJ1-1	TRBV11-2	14	CASSPPGQYSEAFF
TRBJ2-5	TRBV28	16	CASSGRASLERETQYF
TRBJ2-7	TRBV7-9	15	CASSPIQGGTYEQYF
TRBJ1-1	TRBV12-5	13	CASGLTGNTEAFF
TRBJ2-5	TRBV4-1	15	CASSHRLGSQETQYF
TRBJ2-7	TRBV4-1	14	CASSQAPGFYEQYF
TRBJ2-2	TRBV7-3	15	CASSLSGGNTGELFF
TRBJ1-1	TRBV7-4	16	CASSLALGTAVAEAFF
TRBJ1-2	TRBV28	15	CASSLCPDSNYGYTF
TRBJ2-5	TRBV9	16	CASSVESGSRWETQYF
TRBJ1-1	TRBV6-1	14	CASSAGTGRTEAFF